A selection of T cell receptor beta chains follows, all from one sample in a study of blood T cell repertoires in COVID-19. Clones were read by immunoSEQ multiplex PCR, and TCRdb kept only the in-frame ones, dropping some. The table has about half a million clones, approximately 85% seen once. Sequencing was done on a sample of peripheral blood. The receptor set was obtained from a human donor in a cohort sampled during active COVID-19. Each CDR3 is given with its conserved first and last residue. D genes are given only for firm matches. Size values are once, few and many counts, or a class for expanded clones, and some rows have none.

d_call j_call clone_size v_call cdr3_length cdr3_nt cdr3_aa
NA TRBJ2-3 NA TRBV27 15 TGTGCCAGCACCCTGTTAGGAGGGAGCACAGATACGCAGTATTTT CASTLLGGSTDTQYF
NA TRBJ1-2 once TRBV28 14 TGTGCCAGCAAAAACGGTTACAGGGATTATGGCTACACCTTC CASKNGYRDYGYTF
TRBD1 TRBJ2-7 NA TRBV28 12 TGTGGGACACAGGGGAAAACGTACGAGCAGTACTTC CGTQGKTYEQYF
NA TRBJ2-7 NA TRBV7-2 14 TGTGCCAGCAGCTTAGGCCTAGACGGGGACGAGCAGTACTTC CASSLGLDGDEQYF
TRBD2 TRBJ2-3 NA TRBV7-3 19 TGTGCCAGCAGCCTTCGACTAGCGGGAGGCCTAACTAGCACAGATACGCAGTATTTT CASSLRLAGGLTSTDTQYF
TRBD2 TRBJ2-7 NA TRBV7-2 15 TGTGCCAGCAGCTTAGGGACTAGCGGCTCCTACGAGCAGTACTTC CASSLGTSGSYEQYF
NA TRBJ2-5 NA TRBV29-1 10 TGCAGCGTTGCGTTTGAGACCCAGTACTTC CSVAFETQYF
TRBD1 TRBJ2-7 NA TRBV30 15 TGTGCCTGGACACCTCCGGGACAGGGGGTTTACGAGCAGTACTTC CAWTPPGQGVYEQYF
NA TRBJ2-1 NA TRBV2 12 TGTGCCAGCAGGACGGACTTCGGTGAGCAGTTCTTC CASRTDFGEQFF
NA TRBJ2-5 NA TRBV7-3 14 TGTGCCAGCAGCTTAACGGCAGGGTTGGAGACCCAGTACTTC CASSLTAGLETQYF
TRBD1 TRBJ2-7 NA TRBV19 15 TGTGCCAGTAGTATGCCGGGACAGGGCAGCTACGAGCAGTACTTC CASSMPGQGSYEQYF
TRBD1 TRBJ2-5 NA TRBV7-2 15 TGTGCCAGCAGCCCCACGACAGGGTCCCGGGAGACCCAGTACTTC CASSPTTGSRETQYF
TRBD1 TRBJ1-1 NA TRBV5-1 15 TGCGCCAGCAGCCCACTGGACAGGGAAGACACTGAAGCTTTCTTT CASSPLDREDTEAFF
TRBD2 TRBJ2-3 NA TRBV20-1 15 TGCAGTGCTAGTTCCTCTAGCGGGACTACAGATACGCAGTATTTT CSASSSSGTTDTQYF
NA TRBJ1-2 NA TRBV24-1 14 TGTGCCACCAGTGACAGCCCCACCGGGGGTGGCTACACCTTC CATSDSPTGGGYTF
TRBD2 TRBJ2-1 NA TRBV7-8 12 TGTGCCAGCGAGAAGCGGGACCATGAGCAGTTCTTC CASEKRDHEQFF
NA TRBJ2-1 NA TRBV5-5 15 TGTGCCAGCAGCCCTTATCATGGGGGGTCGAATGAGCAGTTCTTC CASSPYHGGSNEQFF
NA TRBJ1-3 NA TRBV10-3 15 TGTGCCATCAGTGAGGGGTACGGGAGTGGAAACACCATATATTTT CAISEGYGSGNTIYF